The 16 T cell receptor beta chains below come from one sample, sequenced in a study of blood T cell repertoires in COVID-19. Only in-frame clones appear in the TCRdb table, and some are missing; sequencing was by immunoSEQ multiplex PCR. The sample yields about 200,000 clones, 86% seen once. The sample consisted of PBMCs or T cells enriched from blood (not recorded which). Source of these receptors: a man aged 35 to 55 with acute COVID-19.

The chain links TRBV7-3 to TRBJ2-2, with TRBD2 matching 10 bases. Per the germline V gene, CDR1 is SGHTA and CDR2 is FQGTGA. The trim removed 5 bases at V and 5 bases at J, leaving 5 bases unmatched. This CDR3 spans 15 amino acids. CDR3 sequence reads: CASSPLAGETGELFF. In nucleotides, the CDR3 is TGTGCCAGCAGCCCGCTAGCGGGAGAGACCGGGGAGCTGTTTTTT.

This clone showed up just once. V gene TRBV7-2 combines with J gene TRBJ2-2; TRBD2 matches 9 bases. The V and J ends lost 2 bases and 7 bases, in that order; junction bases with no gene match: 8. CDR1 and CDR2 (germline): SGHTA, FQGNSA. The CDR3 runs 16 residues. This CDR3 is CASSLISGSLGGELFF. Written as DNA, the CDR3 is TGTGCCAGCAGCTTAATTAGCGGGAGTTTGGGCGGGGAGCTGTTTTTT.

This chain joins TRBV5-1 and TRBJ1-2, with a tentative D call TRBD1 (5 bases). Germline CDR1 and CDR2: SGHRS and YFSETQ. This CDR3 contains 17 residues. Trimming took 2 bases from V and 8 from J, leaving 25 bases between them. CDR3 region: CASSFGGLGGAYGGYTF. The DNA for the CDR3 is TGCGCCAGCAGCTTCGGAGGGTTAGGAGGGGCCTATGGAGGCTACACCTTC.

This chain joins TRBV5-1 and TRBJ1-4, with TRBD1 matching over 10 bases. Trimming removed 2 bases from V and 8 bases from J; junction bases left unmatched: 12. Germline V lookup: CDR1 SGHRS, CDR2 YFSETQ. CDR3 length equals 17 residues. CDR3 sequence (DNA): TGCGCCAGCAGCTTAACGGGACAGGGGCCGCCTTTGGAAAAACTGTTTTTT. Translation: CASSLTGQGPPLEKLFF.

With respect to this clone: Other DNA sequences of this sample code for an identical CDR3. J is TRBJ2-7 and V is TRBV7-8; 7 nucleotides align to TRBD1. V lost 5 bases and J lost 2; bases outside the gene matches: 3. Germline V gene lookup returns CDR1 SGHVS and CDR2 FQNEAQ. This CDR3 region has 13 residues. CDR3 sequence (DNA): TGTGCCAGCAGCGTAGACAGGGCCTACGAGCAGTACTTC. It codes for CASSVDRAYEQYF.

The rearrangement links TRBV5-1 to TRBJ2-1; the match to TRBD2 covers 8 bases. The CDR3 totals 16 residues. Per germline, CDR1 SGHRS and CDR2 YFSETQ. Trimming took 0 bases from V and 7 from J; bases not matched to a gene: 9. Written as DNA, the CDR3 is TGCGCCAGCAGCTTGGCCGTACTAGCGGACGGAAATGAGCAGTTCTTC. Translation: CASSLAVLADGNEQFF.

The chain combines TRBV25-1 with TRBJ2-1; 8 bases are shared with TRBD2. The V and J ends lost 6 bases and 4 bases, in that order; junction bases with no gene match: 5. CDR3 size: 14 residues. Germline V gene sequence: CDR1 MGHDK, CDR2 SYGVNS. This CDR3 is CASSDSGVYNEQFF. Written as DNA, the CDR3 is TGTGCCAGCAGCGATAGCGGGGTTTACAATGAGCAGTTCTTC. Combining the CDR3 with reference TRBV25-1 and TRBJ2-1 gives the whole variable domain EADIYQTPRYLVIGTGKKITLECSQTMGHDKMYWYQQDPGMELHLIHYSYGVNSTEKGDLSSESTVSRIRTEHFPLTLESARPSHTSQYLCASSDSGVYNEQFFGPGTRLTVL.

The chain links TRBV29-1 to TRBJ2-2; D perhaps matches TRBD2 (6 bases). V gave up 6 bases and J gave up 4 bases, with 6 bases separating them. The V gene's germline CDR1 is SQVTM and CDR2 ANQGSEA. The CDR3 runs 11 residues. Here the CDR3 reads CSVGSTGELFF. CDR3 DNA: TGCAGCGTCGGGAGCACCGGGGAGCTGTTTTTT.

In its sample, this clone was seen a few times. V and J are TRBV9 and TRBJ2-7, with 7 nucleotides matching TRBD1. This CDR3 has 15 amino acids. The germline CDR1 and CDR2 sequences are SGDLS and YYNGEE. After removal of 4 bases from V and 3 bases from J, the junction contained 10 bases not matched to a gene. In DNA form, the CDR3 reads TGTGCCAGCAGCCCCCTTGGGACAGAGAGCTACGAGCAGTACTTC. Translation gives CASSPLGTESYEQYF.

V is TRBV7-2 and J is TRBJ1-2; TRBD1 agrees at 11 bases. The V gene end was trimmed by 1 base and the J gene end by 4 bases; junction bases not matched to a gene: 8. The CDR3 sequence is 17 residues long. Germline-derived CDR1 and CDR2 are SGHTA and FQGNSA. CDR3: CASSLDWTGGFGYGYTF. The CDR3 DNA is TGTGCCAGCAGCTTAGATTGGACAGGGGGCTTTGGCTATGGCTACACCTTC.

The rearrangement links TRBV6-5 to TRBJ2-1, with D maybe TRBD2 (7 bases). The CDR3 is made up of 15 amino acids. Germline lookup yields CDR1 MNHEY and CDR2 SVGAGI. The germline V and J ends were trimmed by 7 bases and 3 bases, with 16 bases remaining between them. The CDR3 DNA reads TGTGCCAGCACCCAATCCGGGGGGCTCTACAATGAGCAGTTCTTC. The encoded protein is CASTQSGGLYNEQFF.

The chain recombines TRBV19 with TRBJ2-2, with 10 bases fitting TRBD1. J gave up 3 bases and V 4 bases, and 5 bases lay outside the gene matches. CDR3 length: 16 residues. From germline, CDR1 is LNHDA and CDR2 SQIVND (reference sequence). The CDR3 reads CASSSRTGGHTGELFF. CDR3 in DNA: TGTGCCAGTAGTAGCCGGACAGGGGGTCACACCGGGGAGCTGTTTTTT.

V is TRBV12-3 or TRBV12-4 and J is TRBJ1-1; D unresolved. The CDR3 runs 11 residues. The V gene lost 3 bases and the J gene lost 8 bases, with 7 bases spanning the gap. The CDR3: CASSLSREAFF. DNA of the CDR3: TGTGCCAGCAGTTTGTCTCGGGAAGCTTTCTTT.

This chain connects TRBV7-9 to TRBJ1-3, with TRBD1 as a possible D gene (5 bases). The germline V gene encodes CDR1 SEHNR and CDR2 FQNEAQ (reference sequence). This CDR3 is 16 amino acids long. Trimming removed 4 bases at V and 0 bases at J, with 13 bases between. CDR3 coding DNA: TGTGCCAGCAGCTCACCTGCGGGGGGCTCTGGAAACACCATATATTTT. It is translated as CASSSPAGGSGNTIYF.

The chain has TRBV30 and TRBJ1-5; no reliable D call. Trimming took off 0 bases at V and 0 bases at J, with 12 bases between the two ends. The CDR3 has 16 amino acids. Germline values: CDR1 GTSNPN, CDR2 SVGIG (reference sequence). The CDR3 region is CAWSVARSPSNQPQHF. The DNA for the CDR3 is TGTGCCTGGAGTGTAGCTCGCTCCCCTAGCAATCAGCCCCAGCATTTT.

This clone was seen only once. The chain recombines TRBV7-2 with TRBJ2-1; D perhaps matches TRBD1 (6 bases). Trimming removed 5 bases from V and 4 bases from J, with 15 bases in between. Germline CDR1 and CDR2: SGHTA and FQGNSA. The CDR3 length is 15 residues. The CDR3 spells CASSPHSTGYNEQFF. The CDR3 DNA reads TGTGCCAGCAGCCCCCATTCGACAGGATACAATGAGCAGTTCTTC.